A single T cell receptor (beta chain) is shown here with its context. Its antigen is unknown. This specimen comes from a study of cytomegalovirus exposure and HLA in healthy donors. Germline CDR1 and CDR2: LGHNA and YSLEER. The CDR3 spans 13 residues. V shed 2 bases and J shed 0 bases, with 5 bases lying between them. Notes on the study in general: Follow-up analysis later connected one missense variant in DCLRE1C with trimming of TCR beta V- and J-genes.

PCR involved 60 Vbeta and 13 Jbeta primers. Measured with immunoSEQ multiplex PCR; TCRdb has only the in-frame clones, and not every one. Of some 130,000 clones listed, roughly 77% are singletons. The sequenced sample consisted of PBMCs. This clonotype was sampled from a male donor in good health and CMV-seronegative. The chain is built from TRBV4-3 and TRBJ2-7; unclear D gene. DNA of the CDR3: TGCGCCAGCAGCCAACGTGTCTCCTACGAGCAGTACTTC. Its translation is CASSQRVSYEQYF.